This entry is about one T cell receptor beta chain. Its antigen is as yet unknown. Cryopreserved PBMCs yielded about 2.2 micrograms of genomic DNA for TCR beta libraries. Depths of 1 in 200,000 to 1 in 1 million T cells were the sequencing target. The repertoire was sequenced with immunoSEQ multiplex PCR; TCRdb's copy has only in-frame clones and lacks some. The table includes over 140,000 clones, approximately 80% detected once. The data belong to a study of cytotoxic CD8 clonotypes in ibrutinib-treated CLL. The CDR3 covers 17 residues. Study conclusions and caveats: Few clonotypes were public, and these shrank or held steady under treatment.

This TCR was recovered from a human donor with chronic lymphocytic leukemia. The input for sequencing was PBMCs, taken after 36 months of ibrutinib treatment. The chain employs TRBV21-1 and TRBJ2-7; the D call TRBD2 from the table was never checked on the DNA. TRBV21-1 counts as a pseudogene. CDR3 nucleotides: TGTGCCAGCAGCAAAGAGGACGGCGCAGGACTAGTCCACGAGCAGTACTTC. Amino acid sequence: CASSKEDGAGLVHEQYF.